This TCR beta chain appears in the sequencing data of a study of T cells after yellow fever vaccination (dated by TCRdb to about 2019). For the wider study: The SMART-Seq v4 Ultra Low Input RNA kit was used to prepare libraries from fractions with low cell numbers. Bulk TCR alpha and beta repertoires were sequenced longitudinally to track T-cell clones before and after primary and booster YFV17D yellow fever vaccination. Bulk PBMC replicates and cell subsets were isolated from blood drawn at multiple timepoints before and after both primary and secondary immunization. Two healthy male donors, one aged 18 to 30 and one aged 30 to 40 years, made up the cohort. Study-wide conclusions, independent of this receptor: After the booster, most clones that had expanded after primary vaccination were detected again (around 95% of CD4 and 88% of CD8), suggesting broad maintenance of memory. Compared with the primary T-cell response, the secondary T-cell response was faster but weaker, reaching its peak on day 5 rather than on day 15. Because abundant contaminating clonotypes from the bulk population could be contained in FACS-sorted repertoires, computational filtering was required. The study included only two donors, which limits how far the findings can be generalized. A small fraction of clonotypes appeared in both the CD4 and CD8 compartments, likely as a result of convergent recombination.

A note on this clonotype: Its antigen remains undetermined. Nothing much larger sits one base from this clone, and base qualities are not available.

Per the publication, the treatment or condition label means: live attenuated yellow fever vaccine strain. At each blood-draw timepoint, two biological replicates of bulk PBMCs were collected. PBMCs were isolated from peripheral blood using a standard Ficoll-Paque protocol. TriZol was used to extract RNA from bulk PBMCs, from CD4 and CD8 fractions, and from dextramer-positive and dextramer-negative fractions. The germline V gene (reference sequence) sets CDR1 to MNHEY and CDR2 to SMNVEV. V gives up 6 bases and J gives up 3 bases, and the segment between their germline ends measures 12 bases. From the cysteine up to the phenylalanine, the CDR3 has a length of 13 residues. The entry retains the CDR3 DNA only, 39 bases that are in frame from base 1. Synthesis of TCR cDNA relied on 5'RACE template switching, a step that introduced a universal primer site along with unique molecular identifiers. Priming for cDNA synthesis came from both the TCR alpha and TCR beta constant segments. Library amplification involved two PCR steps, and the second step added sample barcodes and sequencing adapters. Sequencing of libraries was performed on Illumina HiSeq 2500 (2x100 bp) or NovaSeq (2x150 bp). As for how the authors treated the data: Demultiplexing of reads and collapsing into UMI consensus sequences were performed with MIGEC, and V(D)J alignment was carried out with MiXCR. Vaccine-responding clonotypes were defined with edgeR using replicate PBMC samples, requiring FDR below 0.01 and a log2 fold change above 5 up to day 15. Bulk clonotypes were assigned CD4 or CD8 identity according to which sequenced CD4 or CD8 repertoire held them at higher abundance. TCRdb ran its own pipeline on the public reads, namely fastp trimming at Q25 and MiXCR clone calling, and kept in-frame beta chains. Merged by CDR3 protein, the rows form single entries marked with the most common genes and DNA. TCRdb, not the original authors, processed these V and J calls. This sample holds approximately 610,000 distinct CDR3 sequences; around a sixth were observed only once. 15% to 20% of the sample comes from the top ten.

The TCR originated in a man younger than 35 who received the YFV17D yellow fever vaccine. The V gene is TRBV27 and the J gene is TRBJ2-7; TRBD1 might be the D gene, on 6 matching bases. Sequencing was performed on PBMCs, taken 5 days after the first yellow fever vaccination. For the CDR3, the sequence is CASSYRVLYEQYF. The sequence in DNA is TGTGCCAGCAGCTACAGGGTTCTCTACGAGCAGTACTTC.